These 14 T cell receptor beta chains were sequenced from one sample in a study of PD-1 blockade in classical Hodgkin lymphoma. Time point meaning: newly diagnosed, previously untreated cHL patient sample. The data were produced by immunoSEQ multiplex PCR, yet TCRdb's version contains in-frame clones alone and is incomplete. This sample has over 25,000 clones, with 90% to 95% found just once. Material for sequencing was peripheral blood mononuclear cells (PBMCs). Receptors were obtained from a human donor with classical Hodgkin lymphoma.

V usage is TRBV7-9 and J usage is TRBJ2-3; perhaps TRBD1 as D (5 bases). The germline gives CDR1 SEHNR, CDR2 FQNEAQ (reference sequence). The CDR3 is made up of 13 amino acids. V was shortened by 5 bases and J by 2 bases, with 8 bases between the two germline ends. In DNA, the CDR3 is TGTGCCAGCAGCCCGACAGCCACAGATACGCAGTATTTT. Translated: CASSPTATDTQYF.

The V call is TRBV29-1, the J call TRBJ2-2, with D perhaps TRBD1 or TRBD2 (5 bases each). CDR1 is SQVTM, CDR2 ANQGSEA, per germline. Deletions cut 6 bases from V and 7 bases from J, with 15 bases between. The CDR3 runs 13 residues. CDR3 in DNA: TGCAGCGTCGTGGGACCCCAAGGCGGGGAGCTGTTTTTT. It yields the protein CSVVGPQGGELFF.

The chain joins TRBV30 to TRBJ2-5, with D possibly called TRBD1 or TRBD2 (6 bases each). Trimming took 0 bases from V and 4 from J, leaving 15 bases between them. From germline, CDR1 is GTSNPN and CDR2 SVGIG (reference sequence). This CDR3 region has 15 residues. In DNA form, the CDR3 reads TGTGCCTGGAGTGTATTCGGGGGCCAGGGAGAGACCCAGTACTTC. Translating it yields CAWSVFGGQGETQYF.

V gene TRBV7-6 combines with J gene TRBJ2-5; 12 bases are shared with TRBD1. Germline trimming cut 6 bases from V and 5 bases from J; bases unmatched to any gene: 13. The V gene's germline CDR1 is SGHVS and CDR2 FNYEAQ. The CDR3 runs 17 residues. The CDR3 reads CASSLAGQGAQGETQYF. CDR3 bases: TGTGCCAGCAGTCTAGCGGGACAGGGGGCGCAGGGGGAGACCCAGTACTTC.

The gene calls are TRBV7-9 and TRBJ2-3; 8 nucleotides agree with TRBD2. The germline gives CDR1 SEHNR, CDR2 FQNEAQ (reference sequence). This CDR3 is 15 amino acids long. J lost 6 bases, V lost 0 bases, and 5 bases had no gene match. The CDR3 DNA reads TGTGCCAGCAGCTTAGCCGGGCGGGGGGACGATACGCAGTATTTT. Translation: CASSLAGRGDDTQYF.

The rearrangement joins TRBV30 to TRBJ1-5; no clear D gene. V lost 0 bases and J lost 0, with 9 bases in between. This CDR3 is built from 15 residues. Per germline, CDR1 GTSNPN and CDR2 SVGIG (reference sequence). The CDR3 DNA follows: TGTGCCTGGAGTGTGGGCAGATTTAGCAATCAGCCCCAGCATTTT. It specifies CAWSVGRFSNQPQHF.

CDR3 nucleotides: TGTGCCAGCAGTGGGGGGATGGTAGAGACCCAGTACTTC. It encodes CASSGGMVETQYF. The chain uses TRBV6-4 and TRBJ2-5; D may correspond to TRBD1 or TRBD2 (5 bases each). In germline, CDR1 is MRHNA, CDR2 SNTAGT. The CDR3 contains 13 residues. Trimming pared 4 bases from V and 4 bases from J, leaving 10 bases between.

The chain employs TRBV6-1 and TRBJ1-6; D not resolved. CDR1 MNHNS and CDR2 SASEGT come from the germline V gene. The ends were cut back, 3 bases at V and 6 bases at J, with 12 bases in the middle. The CDR3 covers 15 residues. The CDR3 region has the DNA TGTGCCAGCAGTGAGATCCCGGGAGCTAATTCACCCCTCCACTTT. Amino acids: CASSEIPGANSPLHF.

The chain uses TRBV5-1 and TRBJ2-3; TRBD2 is a possible D gene (5 bases). Germline CDR1 is SGHRS and CDR2 is YFSETQ. The CDR3 extends over 17 amino acids. Trimming left V 4 bases short and J 3 bases short, with 21 bases between. CDR3 amino acids: CASSTLAGGGRTDTQYF. The CDR3 DNA follows: TGCGCCAGCAGCACGTTAGCAGGAGGTGGCCGGACAGATACGCAGTATTTT.

V usage is TRBV6-1 and J usage is TRBJ2-7; D call uncertain. V lost 0 bases to trimming and J lost 2 bases, with 11 bases between them. Germline V gene sequence: CDR1 MNHNS, CDR2 SASEGT. The CDR3 covers 15 residues. CDR3 nucleotides: TGTGCCAGCAGTGAAGCGCCTTACGGAGCCTACGAGCAGTACTTC. This translates into CASSEAPYGAYEQYF.

This chain uses TRBV7-9 with TRBJ2-2, with 10 positions matching TRBD1. This CDR3 contains 17 residues. V lost 5 bases to trimming and J lost 4 bases; unmatched junction nucleotides: 10. Germline CDR1 SEHNR, CDR2 FQNEAQ (reference sequence). CDR3 DNA: TGTGCCAGCAGCCAAGACAGGGGGCTAGACCCCACCGGGGAGCTGTTTTTT. Protein: CASSQDRGLDPTGELFF. Variable domain in full (rest from reference TRBV7-9 and TRBJ2-2): DTGVSQNPRHKITKRGQNVTFRCDPISEHNRLYWYRQTLGQGPEFLTYFQNEAQLEKSRLLSDRFSAERPKGSFSTLEIQRTEQGDSAMYLCASSQDRGLDPTGELFFGEGSRLTVL.

The chain carries TRBV11-2 and TRBJ2-1; possible D gene TRBD1, 5 bases. The CDR3 sequence is 15 residues long. V was shortened by 2 bases and J by 5 bases, with 13 bases between the two germline ends. Germline CDR1 reads SGHAT; CDR2 reads FQNNGV. The CDR3 coding sequence is TGTGCCAGCAGCTTAAGGGGCTTTAGGGACAATGAGCAGTTCTTC. It codes for CASSLRGFRDNEQFF.

The V call is TRBV6-1, the J call TRBJ1-1; D is uncertain. The germline V and J ends were trimmed by 6 bases and 1 base, with 3 bases remaining between them. The CDR3 is made up of 11 amino acids. Germline V gives CDR1 MNHNS, CDR2 SASEGT. For the CDR3, the DNA is TGTGCCAGCAGAAAGAACACTGAAGCTTTCTTT. It encodes CASRKNTEAFF.

The chain combines TRBV5-1 with TRBJ1-1; the match to TRBD1 covers 7 bases. Germline trimming cut 4 bases from V and 0 bases from J; bases unmatched to any gene: 6. Per the germline V gene, CDR1 is SGHRS and CDR2 is YFSETQ. The CDR3 is made up of 15 amino acids. The CDR3 bases are TGCGCCAGCAGCCCGGGACAGTTTTTGAACACTGAAGCTTTCTTT. Translation gives CASSPGQFLNTEAFF.